This T cell receptor (beta chain) was sequenced in a study of shared clonotypes between healthy human individuals (dated by TCRdb to the early 2020s). Background for the entire study: A couple of women and three men aged 18 to 49 years were included in the cohort. Each donor's leukapheresis produced roughly between roughly 0.85 and 9.5 billion PBMCs. To estimate repertoire size and how much clonotypes are shared between individuals, the study performed deep sequencing of blood TCR repertoires from a few healthy adults. For each donor, three plates each were used for CD4 naive and CD4 memory, two plates were used for CD8 naive, and one plate was used for CD8 memory. To increase sequencing depth and limit assay-specific biases, TCR repertoire library preparation and sequencing were carried out by different laboratories using diverse techniques.

Inclusive of the bounding cysteine and phenylalanine, the CDR3 is 17 residues long. Kept here is only the CDR3 DNA, which spans 51 bases and is read in frame from base 1. The germline V end is reduced by 1 base and the J end by 2 bases; junction bases left unmatched: 6. Reading the germline V gene gives CDR1 MNHNS and CDR2 SASEGT. The donors were healthy, HIV-negative adults who had no recently reported acute infections or vaccinations. All donors were Caucasian adults living in Nashville, Tennessee, USA. CD4+ T cells were enriched through magnetic negative selection, after which naive cells were positively selected on CD45RA and the remaining negative fraction served as the memory subset. Blood was obtained by leukapheresis, after which PBMCs were separated by Ficoll-Histopaque density gradient centrifugation and cryopreserved in liquid nitrogen vapor phase. Analytical flow cytometry was used to check the purity and quantity of every magnetically sorted T cell population. Genomic DNA was isolated from every sorted fraction and measured by UV absorbance on a Nanodrop 2000c.

In the case of this clone: It lacks a known antigen. Per-base quality was not reported, and no clone a single base away is much larger than it.

Using the deep immunoSEQ assay, multiplex PCR amplified TCR CDR3 regions from genomic DNA. For each cell subset, the extracted genomic DNA was distributed evenly across all wells of several immunoSEQ 96-well plates, and each plate served as one replicate. For sorted subsets, approximately 200 ng of genomic DNA, equivalent to 25,000 to 35,000 T cell genomes, went into each replicate PCR. The purified libraries were quantified using a Qubit 3.0 fluorometer, sized with a Bioanalyzer 2100, and then quantified again using the KAPA Library Quantification kit. A separate single-read 150-cycle Illumina NextSeq 550 flow cell was used to sequence each immunoSEQ 96-well plate. In the authors' own workflow: Because only junctional sequences without quality scores were contained in the immunoSEQ output, filtering matching that applied to full-length reads could not be performed. Sequences were annotated with PyIR, a Python wrapper for IgBLAST v1.9, using IMGT germline references to assign V/J genes and CDR3. Reads were removed for weak V/J assignments (E-value above 1e-6), missing CDR3, stop codons, out-of-frame junctions, or ambiguous translated residues. V3J clonotypes were defined by identical inferred V gene, J gene, and CDR3 amino acid sequence. Percentage overlap between repertoires was calculated by dividing the number of shared unique clonotypes by the size of the smaller repertoire. Repertoire richness was assessed with RTK rarefaction, the Chao1 estimator, and Recon v2.1 estimates of unobserved clonotypes. Generation probabilities were computed with OLGA for all TCRbeta clonotypes obtained by the gDNA method from several donors. Sourced from immuneACCESS, this table was stored by TCRdb with only in-frame sequences that have V and J called. A share of the clones is absent; for the studies checked, an unresolved V gene accounts for under half, and the remainder has no known explanation. The DNA gave D and trimming, while V, J and clone size come from that table. The sample yields about 2.4 million clones; 93% were counted once. The top ten clones comprise approximately 0.36% of the sample.

The paper's findings and limits, for the study overall: About 5% of naive CD4, 3.5% of naive CD8, approximately 2.2% of memory CD4, and 0.4% of memory CD8 clonotypes were shared across several donors. Rarefaction of sorted-subset datasets indicated incomplete sequencing despite the large sequencing depth. Sampling was restricted to blood, and TCR repertoires in tissues likely differ from the TCR repertoires found in blood. Estimated clonotype richness was generally larger for naive than for memory subsets. Based on pairwise subsampling, the degree of clonotype sharing among donors was expected to be affected by sequencing depth. Clonotypes shared by all four sorted-subset donors showed higher generation probabilities than non-shared clonotypes. The genetic and exposure-history diversity represented was limited by the small number of donors.

The receptor's source is a man in his late teens or twenties in good health. Some clones in this sample may be carry-over from other donors' samples. Recombination joined TRBV6-1 with TRBJ2-1; TRBD2 aligns with 9 central bases. What was sequenced was naive CD4+ T cells from PBMCs. The cell subset or site label corresponds to: CD45RA+ positively selected. The DNA sequence is TGTGCCAGCAGTGAAGAACGGCTAGCGGGAACCTACAATGAGCAGTTCTTC. It encodes CASSEERLAGTYNEQFF.